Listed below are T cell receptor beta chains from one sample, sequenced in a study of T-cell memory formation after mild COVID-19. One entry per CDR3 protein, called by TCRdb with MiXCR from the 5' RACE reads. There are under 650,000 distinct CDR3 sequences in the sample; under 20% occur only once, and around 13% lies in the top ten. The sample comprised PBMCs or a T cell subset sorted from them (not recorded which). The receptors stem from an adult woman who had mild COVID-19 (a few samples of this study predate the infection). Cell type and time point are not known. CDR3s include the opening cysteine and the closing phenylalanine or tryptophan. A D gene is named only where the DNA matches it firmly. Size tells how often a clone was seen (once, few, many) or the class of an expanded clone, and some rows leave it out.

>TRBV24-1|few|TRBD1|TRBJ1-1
CATSDTGGKNTEAFF
TGTGCCACCAGTGATACAGGGGGAAAAAACACTGAAGCTTTCTTT
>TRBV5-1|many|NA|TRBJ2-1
CASSPDSTYNEQFF
TGCGCCAGCAGCCCGGACTCCACATACAATGAGCAGTTCTTC
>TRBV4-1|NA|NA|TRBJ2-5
CASSLGGPSKETQYF
TGCGCCAGCAGCCTCGGGGGGCCTTCCAAAGAGACCCAGTACTTC
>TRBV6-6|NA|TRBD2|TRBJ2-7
CASRTSGTRDEQYF
TGTGCCAGCAGAACTAGCGGGACTAGGGACGAGCAGTACTTC
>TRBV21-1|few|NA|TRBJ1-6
CASSNGTGGMRNNSPLHF
TGTGCCAGCAGCAACGGGACAGGGGGTATGAGGAATAATTCACCCCTCCACTTT
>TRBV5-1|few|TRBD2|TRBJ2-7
CASSLGLAGEWKYF
TGCGCCAGCAGCTTGGGACTAGCGGGAGAATGGAAGTACTTC
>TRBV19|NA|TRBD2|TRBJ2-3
CASSMRLAGTDTQYF
TGTGCCAGTAGTATGAGGCTAGCGGGCACAGATACGCAGTATTTT
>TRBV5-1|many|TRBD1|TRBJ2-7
CASSSVGTGGYEQYF
TGCGCCAGCAGCTCCGTGGGGACAGGGGGCTACGAGCAGTACTTC
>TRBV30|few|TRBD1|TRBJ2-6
CAWTGTGPPSGANVLTF
TGTGCCTGGACCGGGACAGGTCCGCCCTCTGGGGCCAACGTCCTGACTTTC
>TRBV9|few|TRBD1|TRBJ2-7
CASSVDGTGVYEQYF
TGTGCCAGCAGCGTAGACGGGACAGGGGTCTACGAGCAGTACTTC
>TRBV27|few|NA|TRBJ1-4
CASSYNFGEKLFF
TGTGCCAGCAGTTACAATTTCGGTGAAAAACTGTTTTTT
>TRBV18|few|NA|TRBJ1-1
CASSHPYPNTEAFF
TGTGCCAGCTCACACCCCTACCCGAACACTGAAGCTTTCTTT
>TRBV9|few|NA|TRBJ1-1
CASSVSSQMNTEAFF
TGTGCCAGCAGCGTATCGTCCCAGATGAACACTGAAGCTTTCTTT
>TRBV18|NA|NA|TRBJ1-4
CASSPLGSSNEKLFF
TGTGCCAGCTCACCACTGGGCAGCAGTAATGAAAAACTGTTTTTT
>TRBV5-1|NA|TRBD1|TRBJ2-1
CASNSAAGGSYNEQFF
TGCGCCAGCAACTCGGCTGCAGGGGGCTCCTACAATGAGCAGTTCTTC
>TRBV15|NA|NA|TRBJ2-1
CATSSGGRAFF
TGTGCCACCAGCAGTGGAGGTAGGGCGTTCTTC
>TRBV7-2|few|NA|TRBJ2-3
CASGLYTDTQYF
TGTGCCAGCGGCCTGTACACAGATACGCAGTATTTT
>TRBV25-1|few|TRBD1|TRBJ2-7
CASSGPGQRPYEQYF
TGTGCCAGCAGTGGTCCGGGACAGAGACCCTACGAGCAGTACTTC
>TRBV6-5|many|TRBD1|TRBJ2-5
CASSPGQSLQETQYF
TGTGCCAGCAGCCCGGGACAGAGCCTCCAAGAGACCCAGTACTTC
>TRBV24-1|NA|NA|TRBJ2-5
CATSVAEGIETQYF
TGTGCCACCAGTGTAGCCGAAGGGATAGAGACCCAGTACTTC
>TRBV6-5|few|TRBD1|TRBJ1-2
CASSLLTGADGGYTF
TGTGCCAGCAGCTTGCTGACAGGGGCCGACGGTGGCTACACCTTC
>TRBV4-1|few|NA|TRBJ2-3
CASSQFEGDTQYF
TGCGCCAGCAGCCAGTTCGAGGGGGATACGCAGTATTTT
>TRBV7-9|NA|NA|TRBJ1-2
CASSLGSGSPYGYTF
TGTGCCAGCAGCTTAGGTTCAGGGTCTCCCTATGGCTACACCTTC
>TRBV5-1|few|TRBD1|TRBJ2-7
CASSTGQGFYEQYF
TGCGCCAGCAGCACGGGACAGGGATTCTACGAGCAGTACTTC
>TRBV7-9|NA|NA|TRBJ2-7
CASSLGGDLPYF
TGTGCCAGCAGCTTAGGAGGGGACCTCCCGTACTTC
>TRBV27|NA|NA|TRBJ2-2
CASSLLQSGAGELFF
TGTGCCAGCAGTTTGCTTCAATCAGGGGCAGGGGAGCTGTTTTTT
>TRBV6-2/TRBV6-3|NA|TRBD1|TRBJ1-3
CASSSGQGALRNTIYF
TGTGCCAGCAGTTCTGGACAGGGGGCGCTTAGAAACACCATATATTTT
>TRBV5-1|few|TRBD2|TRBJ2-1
CASRGKGREVENEQFF
TGCGCCAGCAGAGGGAAAGGGCGGGAGGTTGAGAATGAGCAGTTCTTC
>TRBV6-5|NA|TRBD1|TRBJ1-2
CASSFTGGSGYTF
TGTGCCAGCAGTTTTACAGGGGGCAGTGGCTACACCTTC
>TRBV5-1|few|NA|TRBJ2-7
CASSFTGFPYEQYF
TGCGCCAGCAGCTTTACAGGATTCCCCTACGAGCAGTACTTC
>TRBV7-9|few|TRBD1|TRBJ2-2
CASSPSFGTANTGELFF
TGTGCCAGCAGCCCTTCGTTCGGGACAGCGAACACCGGGGAGCTGTTTTTT
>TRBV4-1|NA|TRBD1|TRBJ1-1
CASSQLARGQEAFF
TGCGCCAGCAGCCAATTGGCGAGGGGACAGGAAGCTTTCTTT
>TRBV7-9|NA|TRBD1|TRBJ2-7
CASSPPTTGQEQYF
TGTGCCAGCAGCCCGCCCACAACGGGACAGGAGCAGTACTTC
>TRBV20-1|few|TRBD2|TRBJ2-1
CSVSGLANEQFF
TGCAGTGTCTCGGGACTAGCTAATGAGCAGTTCTTC
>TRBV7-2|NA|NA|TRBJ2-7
CASSPRQGHSYEQYF
TGTGCCAGCAGCCCCAGACAAGGCCACTCCTACGAGCAGTACTTC
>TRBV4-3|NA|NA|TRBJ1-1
CASSQDLALLLRPEAFF
TGCGCCAGCAGCCAAGATCTCGCCCTCCTCCTGAGACCTGAAGCTTTCTTT
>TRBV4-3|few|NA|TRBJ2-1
CASSPRASLDEQFF
TGCGCCAGCAGCCCGCGGGCTTCCCTCGATGAGCAGTTCTTC
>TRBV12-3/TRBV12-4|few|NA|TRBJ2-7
CASSVTRRIIYEQYF
TGTGCCAGCAGTGTAACTAGGCGGATTATCTACGAGCAGTACTTC
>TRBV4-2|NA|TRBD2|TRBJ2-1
CASSPTQGLALSYNEQFF
TGTGCCAGCAGCCCGACTCAGGGACTAGCGTTGAGTTACAATGAGCAGTTCTTC
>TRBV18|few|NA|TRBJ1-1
CASSTQAGTEAFF
TGTGCCAGCTCAACACAGGCAGGCACTGAAGCTTTCTTT
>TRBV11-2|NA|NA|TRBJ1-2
CASSLQGGANYGYTF
TGTGCCAGCAGCTTACAGGGAGGGGCTAACTATGGCTACACCTTC
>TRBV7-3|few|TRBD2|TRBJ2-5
CASSLTRTSGMQETQYF
TGTGCCAGCAGCTTAACACGAACTAGCGGGATGCAAGAGACCCAGTACTTC